The TCR beta chain described here comes from a study of T cell repertoires in cytomegalovirus infection. This clonotype was observed a few times. Its antigen is currently unknown. This CDR3 is 15 amino acids long. V was clipped by 6 bases and J by 2 bases, with 15 bases between them. Germline CDR1 and CDR2: SGHVS and FQNEAQ. TCRdb itself ran the reads through MiXCR, one entry per CDR3 protein. The sample comprises about 60,000 distinct CDR3 sequences, about a fifth of which are singletons, and 64% rests with the top ten. Material: CD8+ T cells from cultured PBMCs, obtained from culture after CMV antigen stimulation. The sequence derives from a human donor in good health (CMV status not recorded). Some clones in this sample may be carry-over from other donors' samples. The rearrangement links TRBV7-8 to TRBJ2-3; no reliable D call. CDR3 region: CASSPTRVTTDTQYF. CDR3 in DNA: TGTGCCAGCAGTCCTACAAGGGTTACCACAGATACGCAGTATTTT.